Listed below are T cell receptor beta chains from one sample, sequenced in a study of T cell changes during pregnancy in multiple sclerosis. The table came from immunoSEQ multiplex PCR; TCRdb's copy has only in-frame clones and leaves some out. The data contain about 44,000 clones, roughly 87% of them singletons. The source was CD4+ T cells from peripheral blood mononuclear cells, collected after pregnancy. Receptors were obtained from a female donor with multiple sclerosis, enrolled in a pregnancy study. Each CDR3 is given with its conserved first and last residue. The D gene is left open where the match is weak. Size is stated for part of the rows, as once, few or many counts, or as a class when the clone is expanded.

>TRBV18|TRBJ1-1|-|-
TGTGCCAGCTCACCTGGCCAGAACACTGAAGCTTTCTTT
CASSPGQNTEAFF
>TRBV7-2|TRBJ2-5|-|-
TGTGCCAGCAGCCAAAGTAGACAAGAGACCCAGTACTTC
CASSQSRQETQYF
>TRBV11-2|TRBJ1-1|TRBD1|-
TGTGCCAGCAGCTGGGGACAGGGGAGGACTGAAGCTTTCTTT
CASSWGQGRTEAFF
>TRBV9|TRBJ2-5|-|-
TGTGCCAGCAGCGCCCGACCTGGACAACAAGAGACCCAGTACTTC
CASSARPGQQETQYF
>TRBV30|TRBJ1-4|-|few
TGTGCCTGGAGTACTCCGAGAAACAATGAAAAACTGTTTTTT
CAWSTPRNNEKLFF
>TRBV5-6|TRBJ1-4|-|-
TGTGCCAGCAGTACAGGAATAAAGGGGGAAAAACTGTTTTTT
CASSTGIKGEKLFF
>TRBV10-3|TRBJ1-2|TRBD1|-
TGTGCCATCAGTGAGTCGCCTGGGGACAGGGGCGGCTACACCTTC
CAISESPGDRGGYTF
>TRBV10-3|TRBJ2-2|TRBD1|-
TGTGCCATCAGTGAGCCCTTTCGGGGCAGGGGGACCGGGGAGCTGTTTTTT
CAISEPFRGRGTGELFF
>TRBV5-1|TRBJ2-7|-|few
TGCGCCAGCAGCTTGCAAAGCGAGACCTACGAGCAGTACTTC
CASSLQSETYEQYF
>TRBV19|TRBJ2-3|-|-
TGTGCCAGTAGTATCCGACTTGATTCAATAGGTGCAGATACGCAGTATTTT
CASSIRLDSIGADTQYF
>TRBV28|TRBJ1-5|-|few
TGTGCCAGCAGTTTGAGTACTCATCAGCCCCAGCATTTT
CASSLSTHQPQHF
>TRBV28|TRBJ1-3|TRBD1|-
TGTGCCAGCAGTCTTCCGACAGGGTCGGGTGGAAACACCATATATTTT
CASSLPTGSGGNTIYF
>TRBV27|TRBJ1-4|TRBD1|-
TGTGCCAGCTCCGGATCCGGGACAGGGGTTGAAAAACTGTTTTTT
CASSGSGTGVEKLFF
>TRBV19|TRBJ1-4|TRBD1|-
TGTGCCAGTAGTATGACGGGACAGAAAGAAAAACTGTTTTTT
CASSMTGQKEKLFF